Described below is a single TCR beta chain sequence and its context. Using immunoSEQ multiplex PCR, the repertoire was profiled, and TCRdb retains in-frame clones only, with some absent. Here the sample spans approximately 64,000 clones, approximately 90% being singletons. The source of the sample is a study of T cell changes during pregnancy in multiple sclerosis. Germline assignment: CDR1 MGHRA and CDR2 YSYEKL. This CDR3 spans 14 amino acids. V lost 1 base, J lost 0 bases, and 7 bases lay in between. The sequence was obtained from a female donor with multiple sclerosis, enrolled in a pregnancy study. The rearrangement joins TRBV4-1 to TRBJ2-7; D remains unclear. This specimen was peripheral blood, taken in the first trimester of pregnancy. In DNA form, the CDR3 reads TGCGCCAGCAGCCAAGCGTCGGGCTCCTACGAGCAGTACTTC. Translation: CASSQASGSYEQYF.